This TCR beta chain originates from a study of blood T cell repertoires in COVID-19. With 10 bases clipped from V and 2 bases from J, the junction kept 3 bases outside the gene matches. The CDR3 is made up of 13 amino acids. Germline loops: CDR1 SGHTA, CDR2 FQGNSA. Profiled with immunoSEQ multiplex PCR; TCRdb holds only in-frame clones, not every one. This sample has about 190,000 clones, with around 80% found just once. The chain employs TRBV7-2 and TRBJ2-3, with 10 bases matching TRBD1. This TCR derives from a woman of 80 years or more with active or convalescent COVID-19. The sample was peripheral blood. CDR3 in amino acids: CAKGQGITDTQYF. The CDR3 nucleotides read TGTGCCAAGGGACAGGGGATCACAGATACGCAGTATTTT.